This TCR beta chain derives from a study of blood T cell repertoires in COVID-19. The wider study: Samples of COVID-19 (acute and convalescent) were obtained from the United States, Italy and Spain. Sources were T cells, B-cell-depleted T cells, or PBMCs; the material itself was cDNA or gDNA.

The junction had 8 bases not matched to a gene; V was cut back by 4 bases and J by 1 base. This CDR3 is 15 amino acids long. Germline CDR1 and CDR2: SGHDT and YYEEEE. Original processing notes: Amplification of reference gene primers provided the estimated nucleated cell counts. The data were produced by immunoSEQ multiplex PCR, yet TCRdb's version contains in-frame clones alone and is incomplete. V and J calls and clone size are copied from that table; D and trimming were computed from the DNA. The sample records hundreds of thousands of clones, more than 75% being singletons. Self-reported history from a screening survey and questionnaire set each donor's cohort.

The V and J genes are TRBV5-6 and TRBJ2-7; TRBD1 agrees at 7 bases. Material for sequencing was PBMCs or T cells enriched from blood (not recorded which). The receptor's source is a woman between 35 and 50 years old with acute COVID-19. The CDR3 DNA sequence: TGTGCCAGCAGCCCGATTGACAGGGAGTCCTACGAGCAGTACTTC. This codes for CASSPIDRESYEQYF. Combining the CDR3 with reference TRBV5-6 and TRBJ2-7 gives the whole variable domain DAGVTQSPTHLIKTRGQQVTLRCSPKSGHDTVSWYQQALGQGPQFIFQYYEEEERQRGNFPDRFSGHQFPNYSSELNVNALLLGDSALYLCASSPIDRESYEQYFGPGTRLTVT.